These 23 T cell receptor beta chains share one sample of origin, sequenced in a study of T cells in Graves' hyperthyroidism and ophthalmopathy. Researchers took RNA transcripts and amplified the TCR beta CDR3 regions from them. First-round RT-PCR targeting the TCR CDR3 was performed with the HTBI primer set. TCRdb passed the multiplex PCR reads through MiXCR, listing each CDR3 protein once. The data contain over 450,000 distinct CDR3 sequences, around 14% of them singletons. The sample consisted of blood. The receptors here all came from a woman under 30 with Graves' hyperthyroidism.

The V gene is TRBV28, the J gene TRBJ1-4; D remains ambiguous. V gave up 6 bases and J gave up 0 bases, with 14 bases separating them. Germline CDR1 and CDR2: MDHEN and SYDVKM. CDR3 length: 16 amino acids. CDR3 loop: CASSRPRAATNEKLFF. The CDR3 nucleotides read TGTGCCAGCAGCCGTCCCAGAGCCGCAACTAATGAAAAACTGTTTTTT.

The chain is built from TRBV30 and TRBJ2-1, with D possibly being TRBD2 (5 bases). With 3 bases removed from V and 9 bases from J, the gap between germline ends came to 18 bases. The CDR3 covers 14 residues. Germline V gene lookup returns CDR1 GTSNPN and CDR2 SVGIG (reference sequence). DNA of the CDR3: TGTGCCTGGAGGATAAGTGGCAAAGGAGGTGAGCAGTTCTTC. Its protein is CAWRISGKGGEQFF. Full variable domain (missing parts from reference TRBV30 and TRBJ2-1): SQTIHQWPATLVQPVGSPLSLECTVEGTSNPNLYWYRQAAGRGLQLLFYSVGIGQISSEVPQNLSASRPQDRQFILSSKKLLLSDSGFYLCAWRISGKGGEQFFGPGTRLTVL.

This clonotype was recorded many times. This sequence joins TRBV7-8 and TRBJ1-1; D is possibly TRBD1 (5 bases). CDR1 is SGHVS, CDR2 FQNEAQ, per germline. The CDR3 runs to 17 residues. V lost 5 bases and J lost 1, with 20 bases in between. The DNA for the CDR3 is TGTGCCAGCAGCCTCGAACCCCCAGGGTTCACGAACACTGAAGCTTTCTTT. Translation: CASSLEPPGFTNTEAFF.

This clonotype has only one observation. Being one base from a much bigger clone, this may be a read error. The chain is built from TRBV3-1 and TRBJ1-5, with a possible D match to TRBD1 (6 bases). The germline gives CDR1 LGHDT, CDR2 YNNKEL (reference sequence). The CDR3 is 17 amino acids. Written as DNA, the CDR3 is TGTGCCATCAGCCACGCCCCAATAGGGGGAAGGGGTCAGCCCCAGCATTTT. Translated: CAISHAPIGGRGQPQHF.

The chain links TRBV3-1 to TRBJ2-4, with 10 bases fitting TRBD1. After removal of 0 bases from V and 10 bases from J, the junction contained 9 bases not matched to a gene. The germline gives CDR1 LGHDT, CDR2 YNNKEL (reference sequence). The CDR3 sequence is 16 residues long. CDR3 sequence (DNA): TGTGCCAGCAGCCAAGAGTTGGGACAGGGGTTCGAAATTCAGTACTTC. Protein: CASSQELGQGFEIQYF.

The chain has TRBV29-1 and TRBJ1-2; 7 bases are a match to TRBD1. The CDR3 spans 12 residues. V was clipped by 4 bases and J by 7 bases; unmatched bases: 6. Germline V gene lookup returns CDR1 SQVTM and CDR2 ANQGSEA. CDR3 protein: CSVGDRDRGYTF. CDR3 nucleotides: TGCAGCGTTGGCGACAGGGATCGTGGCTACACCTTC.

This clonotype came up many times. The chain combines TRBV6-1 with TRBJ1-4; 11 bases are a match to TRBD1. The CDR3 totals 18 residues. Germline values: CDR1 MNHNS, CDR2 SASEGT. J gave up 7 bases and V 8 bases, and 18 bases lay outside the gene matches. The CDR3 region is CASGPRDRGNGRVEKLFF. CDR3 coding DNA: TGTGCCAGCGGGCCACGGGACAGGGGGAACGGACGCGTTGAAAAACTGTTTTTT.

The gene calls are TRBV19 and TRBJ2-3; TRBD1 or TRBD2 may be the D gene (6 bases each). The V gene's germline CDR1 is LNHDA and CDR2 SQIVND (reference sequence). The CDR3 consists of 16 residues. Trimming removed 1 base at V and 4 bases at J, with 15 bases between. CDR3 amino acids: CASSIVIAGGPDTQYF. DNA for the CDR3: TGTGCCAGTAGTATAGTCATAGCCGGGGGCCCAGATACGCAGTATTTT.

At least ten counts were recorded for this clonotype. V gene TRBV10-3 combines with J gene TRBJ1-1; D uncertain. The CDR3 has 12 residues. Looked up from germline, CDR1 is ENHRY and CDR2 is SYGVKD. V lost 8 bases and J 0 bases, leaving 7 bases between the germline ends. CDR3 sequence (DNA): TGTGCCATCGCTCAGGTGAACACTGAAGCTTTCTTT. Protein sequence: CAIAQVNTEAFF.

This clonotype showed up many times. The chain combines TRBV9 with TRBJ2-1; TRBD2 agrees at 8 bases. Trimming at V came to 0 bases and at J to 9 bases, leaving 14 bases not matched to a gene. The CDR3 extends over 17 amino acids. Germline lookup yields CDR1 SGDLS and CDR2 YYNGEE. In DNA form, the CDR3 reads TGTGCCAGCAGCGTAGGTTCCCGTGGGAGCCGGGGGGGTGAGCAGTTCTTC. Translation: CASSVGSRGSRGGEQFF.

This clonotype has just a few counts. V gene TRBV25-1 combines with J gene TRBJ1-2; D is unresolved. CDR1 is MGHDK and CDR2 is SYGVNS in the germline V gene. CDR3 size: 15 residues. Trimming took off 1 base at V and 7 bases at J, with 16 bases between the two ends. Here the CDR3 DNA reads TGTGCCAGCAGTGAATTTGAGGGCGTGGTGGGTGGCTACACCTTC. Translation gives CASSEFEGVVGGYTF.

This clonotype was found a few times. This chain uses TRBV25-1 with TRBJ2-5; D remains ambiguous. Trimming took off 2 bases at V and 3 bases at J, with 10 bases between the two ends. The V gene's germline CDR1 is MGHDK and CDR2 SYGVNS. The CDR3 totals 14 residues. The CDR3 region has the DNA TGTGCCAGCAGTGAAGTTTACCGAGAAGAGACCCAGTACTTC. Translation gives CASSEVYREETQYF. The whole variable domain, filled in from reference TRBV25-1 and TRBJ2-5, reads EADIYQTPRYLVIGTGKKITLECSQTMGHDKMYWYQQDPGMELHLIHYSYGVNSTEKGDLSSESTVSRIRTEHFPLTLESARPSHTSQYLCASSEVYREETQYFGPGTRLLVL.

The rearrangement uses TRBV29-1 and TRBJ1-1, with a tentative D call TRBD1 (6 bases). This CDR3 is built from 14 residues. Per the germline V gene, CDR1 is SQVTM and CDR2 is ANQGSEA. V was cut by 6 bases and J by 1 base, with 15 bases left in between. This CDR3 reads CSVPSTGQNTEAFF. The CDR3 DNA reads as TGCAGCGTGCCAAGCACAGGGCAGAACACTGAAGCTTTCTTT.

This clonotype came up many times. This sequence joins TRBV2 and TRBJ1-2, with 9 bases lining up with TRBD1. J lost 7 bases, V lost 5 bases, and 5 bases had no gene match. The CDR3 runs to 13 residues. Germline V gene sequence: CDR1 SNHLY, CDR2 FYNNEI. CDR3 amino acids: CASSFTGGPGYTF. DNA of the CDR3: TGTGCCAGCAGTTTCACAGGGGGCCCTGGCTACACCTTC. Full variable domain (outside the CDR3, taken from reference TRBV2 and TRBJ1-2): EPEVTQTPSHQVTQMGQEVILRCVPISNHLYFYWYRQILGQKVEFLVSFYNNEISEKSEIFDDQFSVERPDGSNFTLKIRSTKLEDSAMYFCASSFTGGPGYTFGSGTRLTVV.

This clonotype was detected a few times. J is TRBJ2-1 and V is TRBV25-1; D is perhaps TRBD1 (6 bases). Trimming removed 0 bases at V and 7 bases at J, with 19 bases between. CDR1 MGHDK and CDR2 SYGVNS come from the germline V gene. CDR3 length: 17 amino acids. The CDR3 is CASSEYPQNTGKNEQFF. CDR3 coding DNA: TGTGCCAGCAGTGAATACCCACAAAACACAGGGAAGAATGAGCAGTTCTTC.

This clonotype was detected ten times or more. CDR3 coding DNA: TGCAGTGCTCTCCGTGGGGGGAGGGCGGGGAATGAGCAGTTCTTC. This translates into CSALRGGRAGNEQFF. The chain links TRBV20-1 to TRBJ2-1; 7 positions match TRBD2. Germline V lookup: CDR1 DFQATT, CDR2 SNEGSKA (reference sequence). The CDR3 runs to 15 residues. V was pared by 5 bases and J by 7 bases, with 14 bases of the junction left unmatched.

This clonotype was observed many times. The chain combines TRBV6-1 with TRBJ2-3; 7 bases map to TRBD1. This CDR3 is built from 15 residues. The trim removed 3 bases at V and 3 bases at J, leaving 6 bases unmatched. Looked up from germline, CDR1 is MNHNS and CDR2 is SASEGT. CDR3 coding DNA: TGTGCCAGCAGTGAGACAGGGTATGCGACAGATACGCAGTATTTT. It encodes CASSETGYATDTQYF.

For the CDR3, the DNA is TGTGCCAGCAGCTTAGGATGGGGAAGAGACATTCAGTACTTC. This encodes CASSLGWGRDIQYF. This chain uses TRBV7-9 with TRBJ2-4; no definite D call. The V gene's germline CDR1 is SEHNR and CDR2 FQNEAQ (reference sequence). With 1 base removed from V and 8 bases from J, the gap between germline ends came to 12 bases. The CDR3 spans 14 residues.

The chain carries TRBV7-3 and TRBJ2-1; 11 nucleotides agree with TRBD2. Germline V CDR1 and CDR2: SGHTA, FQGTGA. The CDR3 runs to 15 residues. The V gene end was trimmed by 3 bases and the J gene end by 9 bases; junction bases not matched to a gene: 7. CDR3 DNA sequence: TGTGCCAGCAGCTTTAGCGGGAGGGCGAGTGCTGAGCAGTTCTTC. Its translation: CASSFSGRASAEQFF.

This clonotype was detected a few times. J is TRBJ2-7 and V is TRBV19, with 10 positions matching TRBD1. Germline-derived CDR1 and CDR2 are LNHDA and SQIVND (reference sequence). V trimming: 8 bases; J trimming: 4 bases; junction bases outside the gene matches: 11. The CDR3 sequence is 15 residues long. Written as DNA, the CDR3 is TGTGCCAGTCCGACCCCCGGGACAGGGGAATACGAGCAGTACTTC. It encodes CASPTPGTGEYEQYF.

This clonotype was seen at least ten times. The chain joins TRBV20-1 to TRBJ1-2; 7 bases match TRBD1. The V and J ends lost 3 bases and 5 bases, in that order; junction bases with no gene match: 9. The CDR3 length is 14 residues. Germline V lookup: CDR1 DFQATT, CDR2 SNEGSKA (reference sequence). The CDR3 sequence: CSASGGVRGYGYTF. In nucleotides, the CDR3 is TGCAGTGCTAGCGGGGGAGTCAGGGGGTATGGCTACACCTTC.

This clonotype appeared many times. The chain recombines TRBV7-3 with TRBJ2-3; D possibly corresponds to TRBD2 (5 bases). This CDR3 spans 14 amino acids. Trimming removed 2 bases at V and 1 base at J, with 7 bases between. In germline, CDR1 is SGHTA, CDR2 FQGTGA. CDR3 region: CASSLELGTDTQYF. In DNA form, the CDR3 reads TGTGCCAGCAGCTTAGAACTAGGCACAGATACGCAGTATTTT.

The CDR3 protein is CSARVGTGETQYF. The CDR3 coding sequence is TGCAGTGCTAGAGTCGGGACTGGGGAGACCCAGTACTTC. The chain couples TRBV20-1 to TRBJ2-5; tentative D call: TRBD2 (6 bases). The CDR3 length is 13 residues. The germline V gene encodes CDR1 DFQATT and CDR2 SNEGSKA (reference sequence). V was cut by 1 base and J by 5 bases, with 11 bases left in between.